The T cell receptor (beta chain) under discussion was sequenced for a study of cytomegalovirus exposure and HLA in healthy donors. Both 60 Vbeta primers and 13 Jbeta primers went into the PCR. Repertoires were generated with immunoSEQ multiplex PCR, while TCRdb's copy carries only in-frame clones and drops some. Of about 230,000 clones listed, about 80% are singletons. A note on this clone: The antigen remains undetermined.

Study-level findings and limits: High sensitivity and specificity were reportedly achieved when the classifier diagnosed cytomegalovirus status.

Germline V lookup: CDR1 SNHLY, CDR2 FYNNEI. There are 13 residues in the CDR3. The germline V and J ends were trimmed by 4 bases and 2 bases, with 9 bases remaining between them. The sample taken for sequencing was PBMCs. This sequence originates from a woman aged 55 to 70 in good health and CMV-seropositive. The V call is TRBV2, the J call TRBJ2-7, with D tentatively TRBD1 (6 bases). CDR3 protein: CASSGQVPYEQYF. As DNA, the CDR3 is TGTGCCAGCAGTGGACAGGTCCCCTACGAGCAGTACTTC.